Below are 25 T cell receptor beta chains sequenced from a single sample in a study of human T cells and chemical hapten exposure (dated by TCRdb to the early 2020s). The library was made by RACE. For sequencing, a NextSeq 500 was employed. The public reads were run again by TCRdb, first through fastp at Q25 and then through MiXCR, and only productive beta chains were kept. Duplicate CDR3 protein sequences are folded into a single record with the most common DNA and genes. Across this sample there are more than 90,000 distinct CDR3 sequences, with approximately 10% seen only once. The ten largest clones take up 3.2% of the sample. What the time point label conveys for this sample: patch test 2, 6 weeks after DPC sensitization. Reading the label with the study, this specimen's treatment or condition is: therapeutic diphenylcyclopropenone sensitization with weekly scalp DPC. Sample: whole blood, taken in connection with sensitization to the hapten diphenylcyclopropenone (DPC). Every receptor here comes from a woman aged 40 to 50 with alopecia areata. Some clones in this sample may be carry-over from other donors' samples.

This clonotype was counted between two and nine times. This chain connects TRBV9 to TRBJ2-1; D remains ambiguous. CDR3 length equals 13 residues. Per the germline V gene, CDR1 is SGDLS and CDR2 is YYNGEE. V dropped 6 bases and J dropped 0 bases, with 7 bases sitting between them. CDR3 coding DNA: TGTGCCAGCACCCCCGTCTCCTACAATGAGCAGTTCTTC. Its protein product is CASTPVSYNEQFF. The whole variable domain, filled in from reference TRBV9 and TRBJ2-1, reads DSGVTQTPKHLITATGQRVTLRCSPRSGDLSVYWYQQSLDQGLQFLIQYYNGEERAKGNILERFSAQQFPDLHSELNLSSLELGDSALYFCASTPVSYNEQFFGPGTRLTVL.

A few counts support this clonotype. CDR3 sequence reads: CSAWTSGGTQYF. The CDR3, as DNA: TGCAGTGCTTGGACTAGCGGGGGAACGCAGTATTTT. The chain carries TRBV20-1 and TRBJ2-3; 13 nucleotides agree with TRBD2. The CDR3 loop spans 12 amino acids. Trimming at V came to 5 bases and at J to 9 bases, leaving 2 bases not matched to a gene. CDR1 DFQATT and CDR2 SNEGSKA come from the germline V gene (reference sequence).

The chain employs TRBV20-1 and TRBJ1-1; no firm D call. The CDR3 extends over 16 amino acids. Germline CDR1 and CDR2: DFQATT and SNEGSKA (reference sequence). V was pared by 3 bases and J by 2 bases, with 19 bases between. DNA of the CDR3: TGCAGTGCTAGGAGCCACCTTCTCCTTCTTAACACTGAAGCTTTCTTT. Protein product: CSARSHLLLLNTEAFF.

This clonotype was picked up a small number of times. The chain employs TRBV4-3 and TRBJ2-2; 8 nucleotides agree with TRBD1. The CDR3 has 16 residues. Germline lookup yields CDR1 LGHNA and CDR2 YSLEER. V gave up 1 base and J gave up 4 bases; unmatched junction bases: 5. This chain's CDR3 is CASSQGQGAGTGELFF. CDR3 nucleotides: TGCGCCAGCAGCCAAGGGCAGGGGGCTGGCACCGGGGAGCTGTTTTTT.

Many counts were recorded for this clonotype. V gene TRBV29-1 combines with J gene TRBJ1-1; TRBD1 might be the D (5 bases). The V gene's germline CDR1 is SQVTM and CDR2 ANQGSEA. Trimming pared 8 bases from V and 0 bases from J, leaving 13 bases between. This CDR3 contains 13 residues. CDR3 bases: TGCAGCATATATTGGGGACTGAACACTGAAGCTTTCTTT. It codes for CSIYWGLNTEAFF.

This clonotype was detected ten times or more. CDR3 DNA: TGTGCCAGCAGTCTTGGATTGATAGCTAATGAAAAACTGTTTTTT. This translates into CASSLGLIANEKLFF. The V call is TRBV12-3 or TRBV12-4, the J call TRBJ1-4; D is unresolved. Trimming took 5 bases from V and 3 from J, leaving 13 bases between them. This CDR3 is 15 amino acids long.

This sequence joins TRBV11-2 and TRBJ2-5, with 14 bases matching TRBD2. The germline V gene has CDR1 SGHAT and CDR2 FQNNGV. The V and J ends lost 4 bases and 2 bases, in that order; junction bases with no gene match: 6. This CDR3 comprises 17 residues. Here the CDR3 DNA reads TGTGCCAGCAGCTCCGGGACTAGCGGGAGAACTCAAGAGACCCAGTACTTC. Protein sequence: CASSSGTSGRTQETQYF.

This clonotype was observed many times. The V call is TRBV2, the J call TRBJ1-5; TRBD1 might be the D (5 bases). The CDR3 is 12 amino acids. Germline-derived CDR1 and CDR2 are SNHLY and FYNNEI. Trimming stripped 7 bases from V and 6 bases from J, with 10 bases between. Here the CDR3 reads CASNDRTQPQHF. The CDR3 nucleotides are TGTGCCAGCAACGACAGAACTCAGCCCCAGCATTTT.

This clonotype was detected ten times or more. The J gene is TRBJ2-7, the V gene TRBV29-1; D call uncertain. There are 11 residues in the CDR3. The germline V gene encodes CDR1 SQVTM and CDR2 ANQGSEA. Trimming pared 0 bases from V and 5 bases from J, leaving 5 bases between. CDR3 nucleotide sequence: TGCAGCGTTGAAGATCGGGACGAGCAGTACTTC. Protein product: CSVEDRDEQYF.

The chain uses TRBV29-1 and TRBJ1-2, with D possibly being TRBD1 (5 bases). The CDR3 runs to 12 residues. V was clipped by 4 bases and J by 3 bases, with 9 bases between them. Germline CDR1 is SQVTM and CDR2 is ANQGSEA. This CDR3 reads CSVAEGHYGYTF. In DNA form, the CDR3 reads TGCAGCGTTGCAGAGGGACACTATGGCTACACCTTC.

This clonotype was seen many times. The chain combines TRBV19 with TRBJ1-5; D is possibly TRBD1 (5 bases). This CDR3 is 13 amino acids long. The V and J ends lost 3 bases and 5 bases respectively, with 8 bases between them. Per the germline V gene, CDR1 is LNHDA and CDR2 is SQIVND (reference sequence). The CDR3 DNA follows: TGTGCCAGTAGTATGAGGGGACATCAGCCCCAGCATTTT. Its protein product is CASSMRGHQPQHF.

CDR3 bases: TGCGCCAGCAGCCAAGAAGCCGACACCCCCTCTGGGGCCAACGTCCTGACTTTC. This encodes CASSQEADTPSGANVLTF. The rearrangement joins TRBV4-3 to TRBJ2-6; D is uncertain. The CDR3 runs 18 residues. Germline V gene data show CDR1 as LGHNA and CDR2 as YSLEER. Deletions cut 0 bases from V and 0 bases from J, with 12 bases between.

The rearrangement uses TRBV6-2 or TRBV6-3 and TRBJ2-7; D tentatively fits TRBD1 or TRBD2 (5 bases each). This CDR3 has 13 amino acids. CDR1 and CDR2 (germline): MNHEY, SVGEGT. V was pared by 6 bases and J by 2 bases, with 11 bases between. The CDR3 nucleotides read TGTGCCAGCAGCCCCGGGGCCCCCTACGAGCAGTACTTC. Its translation: CASSPGAPYEQYF.

This clonotype was detected many times. The chain employs TRBV6-1 and TRBJ1-5; TRBD1 matches at 10 bases. CDR3 length: 16 amino acids. The ends lost 6 bases at V and 3 bases at J; junction bases unmatched: 8. CDR1 and CDR2 (germline): MNHNS, SASEGT. The CDR3 here is CASRDDGQGVNQPQHF. CDR3 bases: TGTGCCAGCAGAGACGACGGACAGGGGGTCAATCAGCCCCAGCATTTT.

Here the CDR3 reads CASSQELGNRVTGELFF. For the CDR3, the DNA is TGTGCCAGCAGCCAAGAATTGGGAAACAGGGTCACCGGGGAGCTGTTTTTT. The chain joins TRBV14 to TRBJ2-2, with D possibly matching TRBD1 (6 bases). The CDR3 totals 17 residues. The germline V gene has CDR1 SGHDN and CDR2 FVKESK. Trimming left V 0 bases short and J 4 bases short, with 15 bases between.

This clonotype was detected a few times. This rearrangement joins TRBV23-1 to TRBJ2-5; D may be TRBD1 or TRBD2 (5 bases each). TRBV23-1 carries the ORF label, with uncertain function. The CDR3 extends over 20 amino acids. V was trimmed by 2 bases and J by 5 bases, leaving 30 bases between them. The CDR3 DNA follows: TGCGCCAGCAGTCAAAATTTGGGTTTTGGGACGGGACCTTTGGCTGAGACCCAGTACTTC. Its protein is CASSQNLGFGTGPLAETQYF.

This chain joins TRBV19 and TRBJ1-5, with a possible D match to TRBD1 (5 bases). CDR1 is LNHDA, CDR2 SQIVND, per germline (reference sequence). Trimming pared 7 bases from V and 0 bases from J, leaving 10 bases between. The CDR3 totals 14 residues. The CDR3 DNA reads as TGTGCCAGTAAAGCAGGGATTAGCAATCAGCCCCAGCATTTT. Encoded protein: CASKAGISNQPQHF.

This clonotype was seen just once. Since a much larger clone is just one base distant, this may be a read error. No conserved phenylalanine or tryptophan is present at the end of the CDR3, so a read error is the likely explanation. The rearrangement joins TRBV11-2 to TRBJ1-2; D may be TRBD1 (5 bases). This CDR3 contains 12 residues. From germline, CDR1 is SGHAT and CDR2 FQNNGV. Trimming cost V 8 bases and J 0 bases, with 7 bases left between them. CDR3 DNA: TGTGCCAGCTTAGGGGCTAACTATGGCTACACCTAC. Amino acid sequence: CASLGANYGYTY.

This clonotype came up many times. The chain combines TRBV27 with TRBJ1-1; 11 bases align to TRBD1. Germline-derived CDR1 and CDR2 are MNHEY and SMNVEV (reference sequence). V was clipped by 5 bases and J by 4 bases; unmatched bases: 0. This CDR3 region has 13 residues. The DNA of the CDR3 is TGTGCCAGCAGTGGACAGGGGGCCACTGAAGCTTTCTTT. It specifies CASSGQGATEAFF.

This clonotype was seen repeatedly, ten times or more. The chain links TRBV20-1 to TRBJ2-3; 8 positions agree with TRBD2. This CDR3 has 15 amino acids. V was pared by 0 bases and J by 6 bases, with 8 bases of the junction left unmatched. The germline V gene encodes CDR1 DFQATT and CDR2 SNEGSKA (reference sequence). CDR3 DNA: TGCAGTGCTAGAGAGCATAGCGGGGCTGGGGATACGCAGTATTTT. Encoded protein: CSAREHSGAGDTQYF.

The rearrangement links TRBV7-2 to TRBJ2-4; D could derive from TRBD1 or TRBD2 (7 bases each). This CDR3 comprises 16 residues. V lost 5 bases, J lost 0 bases, and 14 bases lay in between. In germline, CDR1 is SGHTA, CDR2 FQGNSA. The CDR3 sequence is CASSTSGTVAKNIQYF. In DNA, the CDR3 is TGTGCCAGCAGCACAAGCGGGACAGTAGCCAAAAACATTCAGTACTTC.

This clonotype was counted at least ten times. The V gene is TRBV6-5, the J gene TRBJ1-1; no clear D. Germline CDR1 reads MNHEY; CDR2 reads SVGAGI. Trimming took 6 bases from V and 4 from J, leaving 15 bases between them. This CDR3 contains 14 residues. CDR3 sequence reads: CASSQTESPTEAFF. CDR3 nucleotide sequence: TGTGCCAGCAGCCAAACCGAGTCTCCCACTGAAGCTTTCTTT.

Ten or more counts support this clonotype. The rearrangement joins TRBV6-2 or TRBV6-3 to TRBJ2-7; D gene uncertain. CDR3 length: 13 residues. V lost 5 bases, J lost 4 bases, and 12 bases lay in between. Germline-derived CDR1 and CDR2 are MNHEY and SVGEGT. In DNA, the CDR3 is TGTGCCAGCAGTAAAAGACGGGCTTACGAGCAGTACTTC. Translated: CASSKRRAYEQYF.

The chain uses TRBV12-3 or TRBV12-4 and TRBJ1-3; 8 bases map to TRBD1. V dropped 6 bases and J dropped 4; count of bases not matched to a gene: 8. The CDR3 has 15 amino acids. CDR3 amino acids: CASSSGGAPGNTIYF. CDR3 nucleotides: TGTGCCAGCAGCTCAGGGGGCGCGCCGGGAAACACCATATATTTT.

This clonotype was seen a handful of times. The chain has TRBV6-5 and TRBJ2-7; D might be TRBD1 (6 bases). Per germline, CDR1 MNHEY and CDR2 SVGAGI. V lost 6 bases to trimming and J lost 4 bases, with 16 bases between them. The CDR3 is 14 residues long. Here the CDR3 reads CASSSPGHEYEQYF. The CDR3 region has the DNA TGTGCCAGCAGCTCCCCGGGACACGAATACGAGCAGTACTTC.